The 21 T cell receptor beta chains given below trace back to one sample, sequenced in a study of blood T cell repertoires in COVID-19 (dated by TCRdb to the early 2020s). Libraries came from the immunoSEQ multiplex PCR assay. The source is immuneACCESS, and TCRdb retained only in-frame sequences with V and J called. Part of the clones is not carried over; for the studies checked, unresolved V genes explain less than half of this, and the remainder is unexplained. The table for this sample lists 250,000 to 350,000 clones; roughly 89% of them were counted only once. Roughly 0.8% of the sample rests with the top ten. Sequencing was performed on peripheral blood. These receptors were collected from a young man with acute or convalescent COVID-19.

V and J are TRBV4-1 and TRBJ1-3; 7 bases agree with TRBD1. In germline, CDR1 is MGHRA, CDR2 YSYEKL. The CDR3 spans 18 residues. The junction had 12 bases not matched to a gene; V was cut back by 1 base and J by 3 bases. The DNA of the CDR3 is TGCGCCAGCAGCCAAGGGTCACAGGGGATAAAGAATGGAAACACCATATATTTT. Translated: CASSQGSQGIKNGNTIYF.

The rearrangement joins TRBV9 to TRBJ1-1, with a tentative D call TRBD1 (5 bases). Germline lookup yields CDR1 SGDLS and CDR2 YYNGEE. V was trimmed by 1 base and J by 0 bases, leaving 22 bases between them. This CDR3 spans 19 amino acids. The CDR3 protein is CASSVNTGTQNPLNTEAFF. The CDR3, as DNA: TGTGCCAGCAGCGTAAATACCGGGACTCAAAACCCTTTGAACACTGAAGCTTTCTTT.

This clone appeared once. V gene TRBV7-2 combines with J gene TRBJ1-5, with a possible D match to TRBD1 (5 bases). There are 13 residues in the CDR3. Germline assignment: CDR1 SGHTA and CDR2 FQGNSA. Trimming shortened V by 1 base and J by 9 bases, and 10 bases separated the two germline ends. The CDR3 loop reads CASSLDRGSPQHF. CDR3 sequence (DNA): TGTGCCAGCAGCTTAGATAGGGGCTCGCCCCAGCATTTT.

The V gene is TRBV24-1, the J gene TRBJ2-1, with TRBD2 matching over 7 bases. Trimming took 6 bases from V and 3 from J; bases not matched to a gene: 4. Germline assignment: CDR1 KGHDR and CDR2 SFDVKD. This CDR3 is built from 14 residues. The CDR3 spells CATSLGGDYNEQFF. The CDR3, as DNA: TGTGCCACCAGTCTGGGGGGGGACTACAATGAGCAGTTCTTC.

The chain has TRBV7-9 and TRBJ2-3; no reliable D call. Germline CDR1 and CDR2: SEHNR and FQNEAQ (reference sequence). Trimming stripped 1 base from V and 0 bases from J, with 5 bases between. The CDR3 totals 14 residues. CDR3 sequence: CASSLDSSTDTQYF. The DNA for the CDR3 is TGTGCCAGCAGCTTAGACAGTAGCACAGATACGCAGTATTTT.

The chain joins TRBV7-2 to TRBJ2-7; D may be TRBD1 (6 bases). V was pared by 6 bases and J by 0 bases, with 6 bases between. The CDR3 covers 12 residues. Per the germline V gene, CDR1 is SGHTA and CDR2 is FQGNSA. CDR3 nucleotide sequence: TGTGCCAGCAGGGACAGCTCCTACGAGCAGTACTTC. Translation: CASRDSSYEQYF.

As for this clone: Other DNA sequences from this sample encode an identical CDR3 as well. V gene TRBV6-5 combines with J gene TRBJ1-1; no reliable D call. Trimming took off 6 bases at V and 1 base at J, with 6 bases between the two ends. CDR1 is MNHEY and CDR2 is SVGAGI in the germline V gene. The CDR3 runs to 12 residues. CDR3 amino acids: CASRSGNTEAFF. The CDR3 DNA follows: TGTGCCAGCAGGTCCGGGAACACTGAAGCTTTCTTT.

The gene calls are TRBV21-1 and TRBJ2-7; the table's D call, TRBD1, was not checked against the DNA. TRBV21-1 is an annotated pseudogene. CDR3 length equals 18 residues. The CDR3 loop is CASSTRGDTGVGVREQYF. In nucleotides, the CDR3 is TGTGCCAGCAGCACCAGGGGCGACACAGGAGTTGGGGTACGCGAGCAGTACTTC.

This chain connects TRBV5-1 to TRBJ1-2; tentative D call: TRBD1 (5 bases). Germline V gives CDR1 SGHRS, CDR2 YFSETQ. Trimming removed 0 bases from V and 4 bases from J, with 16 bases in between. CDR3 length: 16 amino acids. CDR3 in amino acids: CASSLAGGEGLYGYTF. The CDR3 region has the DNA TGCGCCAGCAGCTTGGCCGGAGGAGAGGGACTCTATGGCTACACCTTC.

The CDR3 is CASSRRLAKGVYEQYF. Here the CDR3 DNA reads TGCGCCAGCAGCCGACGCCTAGCGAAAGGGGTCTACGAGCAGTACTTC. The V and J genes are TRBV23-1 and TRBJ2-7; possibly TRBD2 for D (6 bases). TRBV23-1 is classed as an ORF, of uncertain function. Trimming pared 6 bases from V and 3 bases from J, leaving 21 bases between. The CDR3 runs 16 residues.

This CDR3 is CASIRVQGQPQHF. In DNA form, the CDR3 reads TGTGCCAGCATCAGGGTTCAGGGTCAGCCCCAGCATTTT. V is TRBV2 and J is TRBJ1-5, with D perhaps TRBD1 (5 bases). The CDR3 extends over 13 amino acids. CDR1 is SNHLY, CDR2 FYNNEI, per germline. V was pared by 7 bases and J by 6 bases, with 13 bases between.

This clone showed up just once. Additional DNA sequences in this sample encode the identical CDR3. The CDR3 DNA follows: TGTGCCAGCAGCAGAGCAGGGGGTACAGATACGCAGTATTTT. Translation: CASSRAGGTDTQYF. V usage is TRBV25-1 and J usage is TRBJ2-3; 7 bases are shared with TRBD1. The V gene end was trimmed by 6 bases and the J gene end by 3 bases; junction bases not matched to a gene: 6. The germline V gene encodes CDR1 MGHDK and CDR2 SYGVNS. This CDR3 spans 14 amino acids.

This chain connects TRBV4-1 to TRBJ1-2; D might be TRBD1 (6 bases). The length of the CDR3 is 16 residues. CDR1 is MGHRA, CDR2 YSYEKL, per germline. Trimming removed 0 bases from V and 3 bases from J, with 14 bases in between. CDR3: CASSQDTGNPHYGYTF. The CDR3 bases are TGCGCCAGCAGCCAAGATACAGGGAACCCTCACTATGGCTACACCTTC.

The chain has TRBV5-5 and TRBJ2-1, with TRBD2 identical over 7 bases. The CDR3 is 15 residues long. V was clipped by 0 bases and J by 9 bases; unmatched bases: 9. Germline values: CDR1 SGHKS, CDR2 YYEKEE (reference sequence). The CDR3 loop is CASSLVAGGIVEQFF. The CDR3, as DNA: TGTGCCAGCAGCTTGGTAGCGGGTGGGATTGTTGAGCAGTTCTTC.

The chain uses TRBV5-8 and TRBJ1-2; no clear D. Germline CDR1 is SGHTS and CDR2 is YDEGEE. Trimming left V 1 base short and J 4 bases short, with 11 bases between. The CDR3 consists of 14 residues. The CDR3, as DNA: TGTGCCAGCAGCTTGTTGGCAGGCTTCTATGGCTACACCTTC. Amino acid sequence: CASSLLAGFYGYTF.

This clone was seen only once. The J gene is TRBJ1-5, the V gene TRBV10-1, with 7 bases identical to TRBD1. V lost 2 bases and J lost 0; bases outside the gene matches: 7. CDR1 is WNHNN and CDR2 is SYGVQD in the germline V gene (reference sequence). CDR3 length: 17 residues. CDR3 residues: CASSEGGTVNSNQPQHF. The CDR3 DNA sequence: TGCGCCAGCAGTGAGGGTGGGACAGTGAATAGCAATCAGCCCCAGCATTTT.

The chain carries TRBV12-2 and TRBJ1-4. TRBV12-2 counts as a pseudogene. The CDR3 is 12 residues long. The CDR3 DNA follows: TGTGCAAGTCGCTCACCCGGGGGGCCCCTGTTTTTT. This gives the protein CASRSPGGPLFF.

The V call is TRBV3-1 (or the pseudogene TRBV3-2), the J call TRBJ1-4; 7 bases align to TRBD1. Germline V lookup: CDR1 LGHDT, CDR2 YNNKEL (reference sequence). The junction had 14 bases not matched to a gene; V was cut back by 5 bases and J by 8 bases. There are 16 residues in the CDR3. DNA for the CDR3: TGTGCCAGCAGCTCACAGGGGCAAGCTGGGATGGAAAAACTGTTTTTT. Translating it yields CASSSQGQAGMEKLFF.

This rearrangement joins TRBV27 to TRBJ2-4; maybe TRBD2 (6 bases). The V end lost 3 bases, the J end lost 1 base, and 10 bases lay between the germline ends. The CDR3 runs 15 residues. Germline CDR1 reads MNHEY; CDR2 reads SMNVEV (reference sequence). CDR3 region: CASSFGGAAKNIQYF. Written as DNA, the CDR3 is TGTGCCAGCAGTTTTGGAGGGGCGGCCAAAAACATTCAGTACTTC.

The chain has TRBV3-1 (or the pseudogene TRBV3-2) and TRBJ2-3; TRBD2 aligns across 10 bases. The germline gives CDR1 LGHDT, CDR2 YNNKEL (reference sequence). This CDR3 has 16 amino acids. Trimming took 4 bases from V and 2 from J; bases not matched to a gene: 6. The chain's CDR3 is CASSRGLAANTDTQYF. The CDR3 DNA is TGTGCCAGCAGCCGAGGACTAGCGGCCAACACAGATACGCAGTATTTT.

This clone was picked up a small number of times. The chain joins TRBV5-5 to TRBJ2-6; D may be TRBD2 (6 bases). V shed 4 bases and J shed 3 bases, with 11 bases lying between them. The CDR3 is 15 residues long. From germline, CDR1 is SGHKS and CDR2 YYEKEE (reference sequence). DNA for the CDR3: TGTGCCAGCAGCAAATGGCGGGGTGGGGCCAACGTCCTGACTTTC. This translates into CASSKWRGGANVLTF.